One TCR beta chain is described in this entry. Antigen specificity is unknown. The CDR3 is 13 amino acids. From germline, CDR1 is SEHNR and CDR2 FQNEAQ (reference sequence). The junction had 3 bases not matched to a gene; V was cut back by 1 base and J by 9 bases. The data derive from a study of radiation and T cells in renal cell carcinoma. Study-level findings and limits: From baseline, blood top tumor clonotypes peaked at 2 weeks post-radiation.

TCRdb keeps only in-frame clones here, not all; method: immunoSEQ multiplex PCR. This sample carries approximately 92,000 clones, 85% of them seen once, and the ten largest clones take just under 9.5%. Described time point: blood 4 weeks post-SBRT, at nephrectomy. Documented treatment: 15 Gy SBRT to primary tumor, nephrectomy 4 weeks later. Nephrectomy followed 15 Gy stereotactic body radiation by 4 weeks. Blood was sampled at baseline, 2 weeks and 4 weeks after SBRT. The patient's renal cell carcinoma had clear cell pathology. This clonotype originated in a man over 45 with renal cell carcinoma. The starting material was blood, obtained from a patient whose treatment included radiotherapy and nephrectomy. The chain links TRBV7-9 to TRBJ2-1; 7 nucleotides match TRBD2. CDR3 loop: CASSLGGSGEQFF. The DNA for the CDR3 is TGTGCCAGCAGCTTAGGCGGGAGTGGTGAGCAGTTCTTC. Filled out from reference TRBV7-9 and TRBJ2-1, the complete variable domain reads DTGVSQNPRHKITKRGQNVTFRCDPISEHNRLYWYRQTLGQGPEFLTYFQNEAQLEKSRLLSDRFSAERPKGSFSTLEIQRTEQGDSAMYLCASSLGGSGEQFFGPGTRLTVL.